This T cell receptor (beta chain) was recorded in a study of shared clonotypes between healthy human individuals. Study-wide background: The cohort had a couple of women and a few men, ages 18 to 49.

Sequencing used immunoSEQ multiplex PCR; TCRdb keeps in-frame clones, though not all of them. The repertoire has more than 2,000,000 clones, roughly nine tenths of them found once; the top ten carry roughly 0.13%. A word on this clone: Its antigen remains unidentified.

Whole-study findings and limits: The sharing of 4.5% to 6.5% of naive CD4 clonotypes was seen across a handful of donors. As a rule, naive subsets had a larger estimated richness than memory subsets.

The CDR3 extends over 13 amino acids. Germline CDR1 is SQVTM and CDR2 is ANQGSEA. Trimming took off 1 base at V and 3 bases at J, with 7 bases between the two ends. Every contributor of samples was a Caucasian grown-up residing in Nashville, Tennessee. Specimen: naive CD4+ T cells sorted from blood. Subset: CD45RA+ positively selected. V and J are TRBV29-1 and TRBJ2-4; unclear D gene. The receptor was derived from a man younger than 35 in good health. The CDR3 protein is CSVEGGDKNIQYF. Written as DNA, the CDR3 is TGCAGCGTTGAAGGGGGTGACAAAAACATTCAGTACTTC.